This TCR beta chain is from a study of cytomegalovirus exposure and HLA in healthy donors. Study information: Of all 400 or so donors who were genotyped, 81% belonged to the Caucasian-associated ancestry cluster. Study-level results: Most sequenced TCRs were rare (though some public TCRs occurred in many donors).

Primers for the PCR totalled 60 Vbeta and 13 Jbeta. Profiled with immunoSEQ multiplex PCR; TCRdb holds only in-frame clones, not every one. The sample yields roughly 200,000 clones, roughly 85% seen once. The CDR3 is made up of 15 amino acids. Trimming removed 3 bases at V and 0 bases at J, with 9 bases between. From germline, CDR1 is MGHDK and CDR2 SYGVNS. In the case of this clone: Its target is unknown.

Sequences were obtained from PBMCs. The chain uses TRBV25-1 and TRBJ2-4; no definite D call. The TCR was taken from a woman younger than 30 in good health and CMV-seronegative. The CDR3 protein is CASSDNRIAKNIQYF. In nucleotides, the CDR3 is TGTGCCAGCAGTGATAACAGAATAGCCAAAAACATTCAGTACTTC.